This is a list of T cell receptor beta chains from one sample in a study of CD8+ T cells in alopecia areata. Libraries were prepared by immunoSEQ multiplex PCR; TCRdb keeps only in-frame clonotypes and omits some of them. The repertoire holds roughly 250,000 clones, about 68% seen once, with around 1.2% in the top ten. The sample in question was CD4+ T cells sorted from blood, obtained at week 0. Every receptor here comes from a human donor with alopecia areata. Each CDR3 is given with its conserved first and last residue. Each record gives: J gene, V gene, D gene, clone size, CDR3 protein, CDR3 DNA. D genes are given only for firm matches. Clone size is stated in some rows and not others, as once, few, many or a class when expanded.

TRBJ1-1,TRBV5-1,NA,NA,CASTLGQNTEAFF,TGCGCCAGCACCCTAGGCCAGAACACTGAAGCTTTCTTT
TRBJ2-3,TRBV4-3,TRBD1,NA,CASSPRGGQGTDTQYF,TGCGCCAGCAGCCCAAGAGGGGGACAGGGGACAGATACGCAGTATTTT
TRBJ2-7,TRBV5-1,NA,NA,CASSLTESYEQYF,TGCGCCAGCAGCTTAACGGAATCCTACGAGCAGTACTTC
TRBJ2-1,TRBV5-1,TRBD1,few,CASSLGDSRNEQFF,TGCGCCAGCAGCTTGGGGGACAGCCGCAATGAGCAGTTCTTC
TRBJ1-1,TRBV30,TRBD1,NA,CAWRNTHRGLGTEAFF,TGTGCCTGGAGGAACACCCACAGGGGGCTGGGTACTGAAGCTTTCTTT
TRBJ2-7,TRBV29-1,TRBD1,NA,CSVSRDGQGGEQYF,TGCAGCGTTTCCAGGGACGGACAGGGCGGCGAGCAGTACTTC
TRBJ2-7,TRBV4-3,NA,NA,CASSRGREYEQYF,TGCGCCAGCAGCCGGGGCAGGGAGTACGAGCAGTACTTC
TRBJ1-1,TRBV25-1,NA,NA,CASKASPGWDTEAFF,TGTGCCAGCAAAGCGTCCCCCGGGTGGGACACTGAAGCTTTCTTT
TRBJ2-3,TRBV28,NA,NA,CASSSGATSLGTQYF,TGTGCCAGCAGTTCGGGGGCCACCAGTTTAGGCACGCAGTATTTT
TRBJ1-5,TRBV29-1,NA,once,CSVGQSNQPQHF,TGCAGCGTCGGACAATCCAATCAGCCCCAGCATTTT
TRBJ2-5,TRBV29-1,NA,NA,CSVVKGKETQYF,TGCAGCGTTGTGAAGGGGAAGGAGACCCAGTACTTC
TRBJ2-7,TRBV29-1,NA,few,CSVAQGGNDYEQYF,TGCAGCGTTGCCCAGGGTGGGAATGACTACGAGCAGTACTTC
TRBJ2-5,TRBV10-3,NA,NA,CAISESSGTSQETQYF,TGTGCCATCAGTGAGTCGAGTGGTACCTCCCAAGAGACCCAGTACTTC
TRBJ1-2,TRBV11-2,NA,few,CASSGRYGYTF,TGTGCCAGCAGCGGCCGCTATGGCTACACCTTC
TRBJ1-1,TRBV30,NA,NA,CAWSSRTEAFF,TGTGCCTGGAGTTCCCGCACTGAAGCTTTCTTT
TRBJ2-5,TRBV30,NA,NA,CAWSAGSHQETQYF,TGTGCCTGGAGTGCGGGGAGCCACCAAGAGACCCAGTACTTC
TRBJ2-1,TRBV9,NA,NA,CASSVAGGNEQFF,TGTGCCAGCAGCGTAGCCGGTGGGAATGAGCAGTTCTTC
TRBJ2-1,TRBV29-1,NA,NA,CSVEEGAIYNEQFF,TGCAGCGTTGAAGAGGGGGCCATCTACAATGAGCAGTTCTTC
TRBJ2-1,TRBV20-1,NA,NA,CSAPLVQQFF,TGCAGTGCCCCACTAGTCCAGCAGTTCTTC
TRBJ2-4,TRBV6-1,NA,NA,CASSGAKNIQYF,TGTGCCAGCTCTGGCGCCAAAAACATTCAGTACTTC